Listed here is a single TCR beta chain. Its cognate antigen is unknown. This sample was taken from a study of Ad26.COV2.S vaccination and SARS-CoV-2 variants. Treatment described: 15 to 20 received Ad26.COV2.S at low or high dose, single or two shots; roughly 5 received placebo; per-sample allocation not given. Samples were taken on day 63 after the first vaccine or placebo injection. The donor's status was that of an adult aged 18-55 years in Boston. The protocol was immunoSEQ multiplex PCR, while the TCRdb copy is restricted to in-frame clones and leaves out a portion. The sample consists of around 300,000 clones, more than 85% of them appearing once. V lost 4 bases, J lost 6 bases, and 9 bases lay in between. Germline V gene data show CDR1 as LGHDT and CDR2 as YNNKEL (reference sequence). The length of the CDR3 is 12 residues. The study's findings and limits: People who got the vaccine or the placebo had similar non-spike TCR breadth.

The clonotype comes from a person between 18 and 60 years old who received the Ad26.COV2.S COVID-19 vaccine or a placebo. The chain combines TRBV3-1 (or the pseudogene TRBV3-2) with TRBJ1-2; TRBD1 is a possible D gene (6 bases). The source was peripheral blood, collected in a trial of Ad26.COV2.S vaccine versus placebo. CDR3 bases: TGTGCCAGCAGCCGACAGGAAGATGGCTACACCTTC. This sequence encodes CASSRQEDGYTF.